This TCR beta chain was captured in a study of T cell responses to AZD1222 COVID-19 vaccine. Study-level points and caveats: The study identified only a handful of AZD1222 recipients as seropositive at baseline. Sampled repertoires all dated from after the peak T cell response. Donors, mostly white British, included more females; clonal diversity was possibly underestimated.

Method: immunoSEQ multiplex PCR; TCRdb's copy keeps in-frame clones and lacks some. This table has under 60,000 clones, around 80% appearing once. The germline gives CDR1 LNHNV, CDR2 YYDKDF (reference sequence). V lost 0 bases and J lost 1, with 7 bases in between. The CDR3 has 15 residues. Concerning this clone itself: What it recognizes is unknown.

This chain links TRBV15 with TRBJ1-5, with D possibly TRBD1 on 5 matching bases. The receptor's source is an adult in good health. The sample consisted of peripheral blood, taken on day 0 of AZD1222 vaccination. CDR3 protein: CATSRDWGSNQPQHF. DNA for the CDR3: TGTGCCACCAGCAGAGATTGGGGGAGCAATCAGCCCCAGCATTTT.